Presented here are 9 T cell receptor beta chains from one specimen sequenced in a study of blood T cell repertoires in COVID-19 (dated by TCRdb to about 2020). Libraries came from the immunoSEQ multiplex PCR assay. Imported from immuneACCESS, the table was reduced by TCRdb to in-frame sequences with V and J called. These copies leave out some clones; in studies compared against another copy, an unresolved V gene accounts for under half, and the cause of the remainder is not known. Across this sample there are around 190,000 clones, with around three quarters seen only once. The ten largest clonotypes hold 6.5% to 7% of the sample. The sequenced sample was peripheral blood. The receptors shown here come from a man in his 70s with active or convalescent COVID-19.

This clone was detected a few times. V is TRBV10-3 and J is TRBJ2-7; possible D gene TRBD2, 6 bases. V was shortened by 3 bases and J by 7 bases, with 10 bases between the two germline ends. From germline, CDR1 is ENHRY and CDR2 SYGVKD. This CDR3 has 12 residues. The CDR3 reads CAISEGGKEQYF. The DNA of the CDR3 is TGTGCCATCAGTGAAGGAGGGAAAGAGCAGTACTTC.

This clone was seen only once. The chain employs TRBV28 and TRBJ1-2; D remains unclear. V gave up 7 bases and J gave up 8 bases, with 14 bases separating them. Germline assignment: CDR1 MDHEN and CDR2 SYDVKM. This CDR3 spans 12 amino acids. CDR3 nucleotide sequence: TGTGCCAGCACCATTTTCCCGAGGGGCTACACCTTC. Translating it yields CASTIFPRGYTF.

The CDR3: CASSLTGNIGDTEAFF. The CDR3 coding sequence is TGCGCCAGCAGCTTGACAGGGAATATTGGGGACACTGAAGCTTTCTTT. V is TRBV5-1 and J is TRBJ1-1; possibly TRBD1 for D (6 bases). Looked up from germline, CDR1 is SGHRS and CDR2 is YFSETQ. The CDR3 sequence is 16 residues long. Trimming removed 1 base from V and 3 bases from J, with 16 bases in between.

The V and J genes are TRBV4-1 and TRBJ2-3; TRBD1 is a possible D gene (5 bases). CDR3 length: 13 amino acids. Germline CDR1 reads MGHRA; CDR2 reads YSYEKL. V was shortened by 4 bases and J by 3 bases, with 8 bases between the two germline ends. The DNA for the CDR3 is TGCGCCAGCAGCCTCAGGGCAACAGATACGCAGTATTTT. It specifies CASSLRATDTQYF.

J is TRBJ2-3 and V is TRBV5-1; 7 bases match TRBD2. This CDR3 spans 16 amino acids. V shed 4 bases and J 3 bases; nucleotides not matched to a gene: 11. Germline V CDR1 and CDR2: SGHRS, YFSETQ. The CDR3 sequence: CASSTNPREETDTQYF. CDR3 bases: TGCGCCAGCAGCACAAACCCCCGGGAGGAAACAGATACGCAGTATTTT.

V usage is TRBV30 and J usage is TRBJ2-7; D is ambiguous. The V gene's germline CDR1 is GTSNPN and CDR2 SVGIG (reference sequence). V lost 0 bases to trimming and J lost 6 bases, with 12 bases between them. This CDR3 spans 13 amino acids. The CDR3 region has the DNA TGTGCCTGGAGTGTACTTCGATCCGGCGAGCAGTACTTC. Translated, it gives CAWSVLRSGEQYF.

V usage is TRBV3-1 (or the pseudogene TRBV3-2) and J usage is TRBJ2-4; D is unclear. V was cut by 4 bases and J by 0 bases, with 13 bases left in between. Per the germline V gene, CDR1 is LGHDT and CDR2 is YNNKEL (reference sequence). The CDR3 consists of 16 residues. The CDR3 nucleotides read TGTGCCAGCAGCCCTACGGTGGGCCTAGCCAAAAACATTCAGTACTTC. As protein: CASSPTVGLAKNIQYF.

This chain uses TRBV7-8 with TRBJ2-3; D may be TRBD2 (5 bases). Trimming cost V 1 base and J 6 bases, with 8 bases left between them. This CDR3 is 13 amino acids long. Germline lookup yields CDR1 SGHVS and CDR2 FQNEAQ. DNA for the CDR3: TGTGCCAGCAGCTTAGAACGGAGGGATACGCAGTATTTT. Protein: CASSLERRDTQYF.

This clone was seen only a few times. This chain joins TRBV23-1 and TRBJ2-7; possibly TRBD1 for D (8 bases). TRBV23-1 is an ORF; its function is uncertain. This CDR3 is built from 17 residues. V lost 3 bases and J 0 bases, leaving 18 bases between the germline ends. In nucleotides, the CDR3 is TGCGCCAGCAGTCACGGGGGGCAGGGGGCTTACTCCTACGAGCAGTACTTC. It is translated as CASSHGGQGAYSYEQYF.